This T cell receptor beta chain was identified in a study of T cells in Graves' hyperthyroidism and ophthalmopathy (dated by TCRdb to between 2019 and 2020). A note on the overall study: Peripheral blood samples were taken at the time of initial diagnosis, prior to any treatment. TCR V-J signatures able to tell the groups apart were searched for in a discovery cohort of some 100 patients, of whom around 43 had Graves' ophthalmopathy and roughly 57 had stable Graves' hyperthyroidism. An independent validation cohort of under 20 hyperthyroidism patients and 17 patients who later progressed to ophthalmopathy tested prospective prediction of ophthalmopathy. The 100 discovery patients were randomly split 7:3 into training and test sets. In about 6 Graves' hyperthyroidism patients, the study also compared T-cell repertoires from thyroid tissue with T-cell repertoires from blood. Once sampling was done, hyperthyroidism patients were given methimazole at a starting dose of 30 mg daily, whereas ophthalmopathy patients were given high-dose intravenous methylprednisolone. TCR Vbeta CDR3 sequencing of 140 or so peripheral blood samples (43 ophthalmopathy, roughly 74 hyperthyroidism and around 17 progressor patients) is reported in the paper.

In the ophthalmopathy patients, disease was moderately to severely active, with a Clinical Activity Score of 3 or more, a NOSPECS grade of 4 or more, and a duration of less than 3 months. Any patient with an uncontrolled infection, another autoimmune disease, pregnancy or lactation was excluded. Diagnoses were established on the basis of clinical symptoms, serum thyroxine and TRAb, thyroid ultrasound, and orbital computed tomography. Ficoll-Paque density gradient centrifugation was used to isolate PBMCs from about 10 ml of fresh peripheral blood. Trizol reagent was used to extract total RNA, and RNA quality was then checked on an Agilent 2100 Bioanalyzer. V is clipped by 2 bases and J by 0 bases, and the sequence between their germline boundaries is 12 bases long. The germline V gene encodes CDR1 LNHDA and CDR2 SQIVND (reference sequence). The CDR3 holds 16 amino acids from the cysteine to the phenylalanine. Kept here is only the CDR3 DNA, which spans 48 bases and is read in frame from base 1.

TCR beta CDR3 regions were amplified from RNA transcripts. For the first round of RT-PCR on the TCR CDR3, the HTBI primer set was used together with the Qiagen OneStep RT-PCR kit. Libraries were constructed in a second round of multiplex PCR, after which size selection and purification were carried out. Libraries were sequenced paired-end with 100 bp reads on an Illumina HiSeq2000. The authors processed their data as follows. SOAPnuke was used to process the raw data, throwing out any read that contained adapters or uncalled bases, had a mean Phred below 15, or lacked an exact constant-primer or identifier match. COPE v1.2.5 was used to merge the high-quality paired reads, and each unique nucleotide sequence was defined as a clonotype. MiTCR v1.1 was used to align the clonotypes against IMGT TRBV, TRBD and TRBJ reference segments. The analysis was restricted to V-J combinations with a frequency above 0.0001, which together covered about 99% of the repertoires. The TCS score was defined as F50 (clonal expansion) divided by E x V (chaos), with BLOSUM62-based TCRdist calculated between CDR3 peptides within each V-J. Welch's t-statistics and random forest reduced fewer than 600 V-J features to around 14, which were used in a naive Bayes classifier (R e1071). The public reads were run again by TCRdb, first through fastp at Q25 and then through MiXCR, and only productive beta chains were kept. Rows are combined by CDR3 protein, so each entry shows the most common genes and DNA. TCRdb, not the authors, supplied the V and J calls. The sample profile shows hundreds of thousands of distinct CDR3 sequences; about 16% of them were found once. The top ten hold around 20% of the sample.

General study outcomes and caveats: Most expanded thyroid clonotypes (frequency above 0.001) were also detected in blood, suggesting blood repertoires may reflect thyroid immune responses. During validation, the model predicted progression to ophthalmopathy a median of roughly six months ahead of onset, with roughly 65% sensitivity and roughly 72% specificity. A 13 V-J signature model separated ophthalmopathy from stable hyperthyroidism, with nearly 90% sensitivity and about 81% specificity in cross-validation and 80%/75% in testing. No statistical method was used to set the sample size in advance, and investigators knew the group allocation.

Regarding this clonotype: What this receptor recognizes is not known. It has no much larger one-base neighbor in the sample; base qualities were not kept.

This receptor was identified in an older woman with Graves' ophthalmopathy. What was sequenced was blood. The chain couples TRBV19 to TRBJ2-3; the D gene could be TRBD1 or TRBD2, each one agreeing over 6 bases. The DNA is as follows: TGTGCCAGTAGTATAAACGGGGGCACTAGCACAGATACGCAGTATTTT. Its translation reads: CASSINGGTSTDTQYF.